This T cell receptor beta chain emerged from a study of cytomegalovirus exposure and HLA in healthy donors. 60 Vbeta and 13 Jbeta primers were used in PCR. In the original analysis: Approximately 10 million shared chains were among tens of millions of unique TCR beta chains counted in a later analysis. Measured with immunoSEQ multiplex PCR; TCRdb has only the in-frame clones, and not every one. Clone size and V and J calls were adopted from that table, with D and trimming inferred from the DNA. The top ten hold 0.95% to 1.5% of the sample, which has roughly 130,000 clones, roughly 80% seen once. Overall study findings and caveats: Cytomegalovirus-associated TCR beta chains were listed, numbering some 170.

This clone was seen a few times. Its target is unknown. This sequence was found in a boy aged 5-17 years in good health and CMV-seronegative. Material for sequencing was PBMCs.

This chain's CDR3 is CASSQGGGRVTYEQYF. CDR3 sequence (DNA): TGTGCCAGCAGCCAAGGTGGCGGGAGGGTAACCTACGAGCAGTACTTC. V and J are TRBV4-2 and TRBJ2-7; 9 positions match TRBD2. CDR3 length: 16 residues. CDR1 is LGHNA and CDR2 is YNFKEQ in the germline V gene. Losses at the gene ends were 1 base for V and 2 bases for J; bases not matched to a gene: 6.